The 30 T cell receptor beta chains in this list originate from one sample, sequenced in a study of T cell repertoires in cytomegalovirus infection. TCRdb re-called the reads with MiXCR, one entry per CDR3 protein. The profile covers more than 650,000 distinct CDR3 sequences, with 35% appearing a single time and about 2.8% taken by the ten largest. The sample comprised PBMCs. The origin of the receptors is a human donor in good health (CMV status not recorded). Some clones in this sample may be carry-over from other donors' samples.

V is TRBV2 and J is TRBJ1-2; 9 bases map to TRBD1. Germline trimming cut 6 bases from V and 4 bases from J; bases unmatched to any gene: 3. The CDR3 consists of 13 residues. Germline V gene data show CDR1 as SNHLY and CDR2 as FYNNEI. The CDR3 DNA sequence: TGTGCCAGCAGCGGACAGGGGATCTATGGCTACACCTTC. Translation: CASSGQGIYGYTF.

This chain links TRBV7-2 with TRBJ2-2; D assignment may be TRBD1 or TRBD2 (5 bases each). From germline, CDR1 is SGHTA and CDR2 FQGNSA. The CDR3 is 14 amino acids. V was cut by 5 bases and J by 3 bases, with 10 bases left in between. CDR3 loop: CASSPGTYTGELFF. DNA for the CDR3: TGTGCCAGCAGCCCCGGGACGTACACCGGGGAGCTGTTTTTT.

This clonotype turned up a few times. The J gene is TRBJ2-3, the V gene TRBV11-2, with D perhaps matching TRBD1 (6 bases). Between the trimmed V and J ends, which lost 7 bases and 10 bases, there was a span of 18 bases. Germline CDR1 is SGHAT and CDR2 is FQNNGV. The CDR3 consists of 13 residues. The CDR3 DNA sequence: TGTGCCAGCAACCGGGACACCGGGGAATCGCAGTATTTT. Translated, it gives CASNRDTGESQYF.

J is TRBJ1-2 and V is TRBV2; the match to TRBD1 covers 7 bases. V lost 6 bases to trimming and J lost 7 bases; unmatched junction nucleotides: 8. The CDR3 covers 13 residues. Germline lookup yields CDR1 SNHLY and CDR2 FYNNEI. The CDR3 reads CASSDHRQGGYTF. The CDR3 nucleotides are TGTGCCAGCAGCGACCACCGACAGGGTGGCTACACCTTC.

The chain combines TRBV12-3 or TRBV12-4 with TRBJ2-1; 8 bases line up with TRBD2. The CDR3 consists of 13 residues. J gave up 7 bases and V 3 bases, and 2 bases lay outside the gene matches. The CDR3 DNA sequence: TGTGCCAGCAGTTTCGGCGGGAGGAATGAGCAGTTCTTC. Amino acid sequence: CASSFGGRNEQFF.

The chain joins TRBV6-5 to TRBJ1-5, with 7 bases lining up with TRBD1. Germline V gives CDR1 MNHEY, CDR2 SVGAGI. The CDR3 length is 15 residues. V shed 6 bases, J shed 0 bases, and the junction held 5 bases outside the gene matches. The CDR3 DNA is TGTGCCAGCAGCCCGGGACAGTATAGCAATCAGCCCCAGCATTTT. Protein sequence: CASSPGQYSNQPQHF.

A note on this clonotype: A much larger clonotype is one base distant, so this may be a read error. This chain links TRBV12-3 or TRBV12-4 with TRBJ1-1; D is undetermined. The CDR3 consists of 13 residues. The CDR3 reads CASSLAGRTEAYF. For the CDR3, the DNA is TGTGCCAGCAGTTTAGCTGGGCGTACTGAAGCTTACTTT.

This clonotype has a count of ten or more. The V call is TRBV28, the J call TRBJ2-2; tentatively, D is TRBD1 (5 bases). The CDR3 length is 14 residues. V lost 2 bases and J 4 bases, leaving 8 bases between the germline ends. Germline V gives CDR1 MDHEN, CDR2 SYDVKM. The CDR3 region is CASSLGHPTGELFF. CDR3 coding DNA: TGTGCCAGCAGTTTAGGACATCCCACCGGGGAGCTGTTTTTT.

This chain joins TRBV28 and TRBJ1-5, with D hard to call. The V end was cut by 6 bases, the J end by 9 bases, with 15 bases between. The CDR3 runs to 13 residues. From germline, CDR1 is MDHEN and CDR2 SYDVKM. CDR3 in amino acids: CASRGQTNRPQHF. In nucleotides, the CDR3 is TGTGCCAGCAGGGGCCAAACGAACCGGCCCCAGCATTTT.

This clonotype was counted ten times or more. The V and J genes are TRBV19 and TRBJ2-5, with D maybe TRBD2 (6 bases). This CDR3 contains 16 residues. Trimming stripped 2 bases from V and 1 base from J, with 14 bases between. Germline V gene sequence: CDR1 LNHDA, CDR2 SQIVND (reference sequence). The CDR3 spells CASSILGGLPQETQYF. CDR3 DNA: TGTGCCAGTAGTATATTGGGGGGATTACCCCAAGAGACCCAGTACTTC.

The chain has TRBV6-2 or TRBV6-3 and TRBJ1-6, with D possibly matching TRBD1 (6 bases). The CDR3 is 18 amino acids. Deletions cut 0 bases from V and 1 base from J, with 13 bases between. CDR1 and CDR2 (germline): MNHEY, SVGEGT. The CDR3 reads CASSYSAGERSYNSPLHF. The CDR3 nucleotides are TGTGCCAGCAGTTACTCGGCAGGGGAACGTTCCTATAATTCACCCCTCCACTTT.

This clonotype came up a few times. The chain carries TRBV28 and TRBJ1-2, with 7 bases identical to TRBD1. Germline V gene data show CDR1 as MDHEN and CDR2 as SYDVKM. Unmatched junction bases numbered 6, after V lost 3 bases and J lost 5 bases. The CDR3 is 14 amino acids. This chain's CDR3 is CASSFRGREYGYTF. CDR3 sequence (DNA): TGTGCCAGCAGTTTTAGGGGGCGCGAATATGGCTACACCTTC.

The chain joins TRBV19 to TRBJ1-1; maybe TRBD1 (5 bases). The V end lost 10 bases, the J end lost 1 base, and 19 bases lay between the germline ends. Germline lookup yields CDR1 LNHDA and CDR2 SQIVND (reference sequence). The CDR3 spans 15 residues. The CDR3 sequence is CATHPGGRQNTEAFF. CDR3 in DNA: TGTGCCACTCACCCCGGGGGTAGACAGAACACTGAAGCTTTCTTT. The entire variable domain, with the rest obtained from reference TRBV19 and TRBJ1-1, is as follows: DGGITQSPKYLFRKEGQNVTLSCEQNLNHDAMYWYRQDPGQGLRLIYYSQIVNDFQKGDIAEGYSVSREKKESFPLTVTSAQKNPTAFYLCATHPGGRQNTEAFFGQGTRLTVV.

The table lists this clonotype with a few counts. V gene TRBV20-1 combines with J gene TRBJ1-6; 11 positions match TRBD1. The CDR3 contains 16 residues. Per the germline V gene, CDR1 is DFQATT and CDR2 is SNEGSKA (reference sequence). V trimming: 6 bases; J trimming: 4 bases; junction bases outside the gene matches: 8. The CDR3: CSAKRTGGSYNSPLHF. CDR3 in DNA: TGCAGTGCGAAAAGGACAGGGGGCTCTTATAATTCACCCCTCCACTTT.

This sequence joins TRBV6-1 and TRBJ1-5; TRBD1 matches 8 bases. This CDR3 has 15 amino acids. With 2 bases clipped from V and 6 bases from J, the junction kept 6 bases outside the gene matches. Germline CDR1 reads MNHNS; CDR2 reads SASEGT. The CDR3 nucleotides are TGTGCCAGCAGTGAACAGACAGGGGCGGGTCAGCCCCAGCATTTT. It encodes CASSEQTGAGQPQHF.

The CDR3 DNA follows: TGTGCCAGCACTTTCGCCGCAAGGGCCAACACTGAAGCTTTCTTT. It is translated as CASTFAARANTEAFF. The chain links TRBV2 to TRBJ1-1; D uncertain. Germline CDR1 and CDR2: SNHLY and FYNNEI. The CDR3 extends over 15 amino acids. Trimming pared 7 bases from V and 2 bases from J, leaving 17 bases between.

The sample holds a few counts of this clonotype. V gene TRBV7-8 combines with J gene TRBJ2-7; 10 bases are shared with TRBD2. The CDR3 extends over 14 amino acids. The V gene end was trimmed by 5 bases and the J gene end by 4 bases; junction bases not matched to a gene: 5. Germline values: CDR1 SGHVS, CDR2 FQNEAQ. CDR3 sequence (DNA): TGTGCCAGCAGCCGGCCGGGACTAGCGTACGAGCAGTACTTC. Residues: CASSRPGLAYEQYF.

Many counts were recorded for this clonotype. The chain uses TRBV6-1 and TRBJ2-6; possibly TRBD1 for D (6 bases). The CDR3 length is 16 residues. Germline V gene lookup returns CDR1 MNHNS and CDR2 SASEGT. V lost 6 bases and J lost 0, with 12 bases in between. CDR3 in DNA: TGTGCCAGCAGAATGGGACAATTCTCTGGGGCCAACGTCCTGACTTTC. Its protein product is CASRMGQFSGANVLTF.

This clonotype has ten or more counts. Here the CDR3 DNA reads TGTGCCAGCAGCTCAGGGGTCGAGCAGTACTTC. It codes for CASSSGVEQYF. The chain links TRBV11-2 to TRBJ2-7; D perhaps matches TRBD1 (6 bases). Per the germline V gene, CDR1 is SGHAT and CDR2 is FQNNGV. Trimming stripped 4 bases from V and 6 bases from J, with 7 bases between. CDR3 length: 11 residues. The full variable domain, its missing parts supplied by reference TRBV11-2 and TRBJ2-7, is EAGVAQSPRYKIIEKRQSVAFWCNPISGHATLYWYQQILGQGPKLLIQFQNNGVVDDSQLPKDRFSAERLKGVDSTLKIQPAKLEDSAVYLCASSSGVEQYFGPGTRLTVT.

This clonotype is a singleton in its sample. The gene calls are TRBV14 and TRBJ1-1; D remains unclear. CDR3 length: 17 amino acids. Germline CDR1 SGHDN, CDR2 FVKESK. Trimming removed 0 bases at V and 1 base at J, with 15 bases between. The CDR3 spells CASSQESSPPGNTEAFF. The CDR3 DNA reads TGTGCCAGCAGCCAAGAATCCTCCCCGCCTGGGAACACTGAAGCTTTCTTT.

This clonotype was picked up a small number of times. The CDR3 loop reads CASSAGTARGGEQYF. In DNA form, the CDR3 reads TGTGCCAGCAGTGCGGGGACAGCTCGTGGAGGTGAGCAGTACTTC. V is TRBV12-3 or TRBV12-4 and J is TRBJ2-7, with a possible D match to TRBD1 (7 bases). Trimming took 5 bases from V and 7 from J, leaving 21 bases between them. The CDR3 spans 15 residues.

This clonotype was observed a handful of times. The chain joins TRBV7-9 to TRBJ1-4, with D unclear. The CDR3 spans 14 residues. The V gene lost 6 bases and the J gene lost 4 bases, with 12 bases spanning the gap. Germline lookup yields CDR1 SEHNR and CDR2 FQNEAQ (reference sequence). The CDR3 coding sequence is TGTGCCAGCAGTATCGACGGCTTTAATGAAAAACTGTTTTTT. It encodes CASSIDGFNEKLFF.

A remark on this clonotype: One junction end disagrees with the germline gene, perhaps due to a read error. The chain employs TRBV4-3 and TRBJ1-1; possibly TRBD1 for D (6 bases). Germline V gene data show CDR1 as LGHNA and CDR2 as YSLEER. The CDR3 runs to 18 residues. CDR3 region: CASRQVWQGFSMNTEAFF. CDR3 sequence (DNA): TGCGCCAGCAGACAAGTTTGGCAGGGGTTTTCCATGAACACTGAAGCTTTCTTT.

The chain couples TRBV27 to TRBJ1-5, with D unclear. This CDR3 contains 14 residues. V dropped 5 bases and J dropped 3 bases, with 11 bases sitting between them. The V gene's germline CDR1 is MNHEY and CDR2 SMNVEV (reference sequence). The CDR3: CASSGRAVNQPQHF. CDR3 coding DNA: TGTGCCAGCAGTGGGAGGGCAGTCAATCAGCCCCAGCATTTT.

As to this clonotype: It is likely a read error, because the conserved phenylalanine at the end of the CDR3 is missing. The V and J genes are TRBV7-2 and TRBJ2-1; TRBD2 aligns across 11 bases. The germline gives CDR1 SGHTA, CDR2 FQGNSA. CDR3 size: 16 residues. The V and J ends lost 4 bases and 8 bases, in that order; junction bases with no gene match: 10. CDR3 region: CASSSHGTSGGDEQFL. The CDR3 nucleotides read TGTGCCAGCAGCTCGCACGGGACTAGCGGAGGCGATGAGCAGTTCTTA.

This clonotype was observed many times. CDR3 in amino acids: CASSLVAKNTGELFF. The CDR3 nucleotides are TGTGCCAGCAGTTTAGTAGCGAAGAACACCGGGGAGCTGTTTTTT. This chain uses TRBV27 with TRBJ2-2; D is possibly TRBD2 (5 bases). With 2 bases removed from V and 1 base from J, the gap between germline ends came to 8 bases. CDR3 size: 15 residues. In germline, CDR1 is MNHEY, CDR2 SMNVEV (reference sequence).

This chain joins TRBV27 and TRBJ2-3; unclear D gene. The germline V gene has CDR1 MNHEY and CDR2 SMNVEV (reference sequence). This CDR3 has 13 residues. Trimming removed 6 bases from V and 6 bases from J, with 13 bases in between. The CDR3 reads CASSAQPWDTQYF. The CDR3 DNA reads as TGTGCCAGCAGCGCTCAGCCCTGGGATACGCAGTATTTT.

The J gene is TRBJ2-7, the V gene TRBV28, with D hard to call. Trimming removed 5 bases from V and 1 base from J, with 15 bases in between. This CDR3 is built from 15 residues. Germline V gene sequence: CDR1 MDHEN, CDR2 SYDVKM. CDR3 DNA sequence: TGTGCCAGCAGTCCCAAGCAGACCTATTCCTACGAGCAGTACTTC. Amino acids: CASSPKQTYSYEQYF. Filled out from reference TRBV28 and TRBJ2-7, the complete variable domain reads DVKVTQSSRYLVKRTGEKVFLECVQDMDHENMFWYRQDPGLGLRLIYFSYDVKMKEKGDIPEGYSVSREKKERFSLILESASTNQTSMYLCASSPKQTYSYEQYFGPGTRLTVT.

Concerning this clonotype itself: A junction boundary mismatches the germline segment, possibly from a read error. The chain carries TRBV4-1 and TRBJ1-1, with D unclear. Germline-derived CDR1 and CDR2 are MGHRA and YSYEKL. The CDR3 is 16 residues long. For the CDR3, the DNA is TGCGCCAGCAGCCAAGGTACGGGCGGACTGAACACTGAAGCTTTATTT. It translates to CASSQGTGGLNTEALF.

This clonotype was observed at least ten times. The CDR3 loop reads CASSPSTSGYKQFF. The DNA of the CDR3 is TGTGCCAGCAGCCCGAGCACTAGCGGCTATAAGCAGTTCTTC. J is TRBJ2-1 and V is TRBV7-2, with 8 bases fitting TRBD2. Germline CDR1 SGHTA, CDR2 FQGNSA. The CDR3 is 14 residues long. V shed 5 bases, J shed 11 bases, and the junction held 11 bases outside the gene matches.